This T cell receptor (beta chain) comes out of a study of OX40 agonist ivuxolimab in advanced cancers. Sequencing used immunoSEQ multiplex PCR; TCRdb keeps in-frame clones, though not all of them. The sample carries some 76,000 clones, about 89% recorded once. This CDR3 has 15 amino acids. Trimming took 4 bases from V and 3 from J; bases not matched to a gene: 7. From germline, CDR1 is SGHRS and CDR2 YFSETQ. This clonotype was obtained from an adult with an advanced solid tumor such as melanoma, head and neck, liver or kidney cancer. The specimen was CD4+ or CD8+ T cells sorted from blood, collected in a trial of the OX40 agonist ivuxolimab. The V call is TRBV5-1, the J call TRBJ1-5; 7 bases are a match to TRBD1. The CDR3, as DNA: TGCGCCAGCAGCCAAGGGACAGACCTCAATCAGCCCCAGCATTTT. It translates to CASSQGTDLNQPQHF.